The 5 T cell receptor beta chains listed next were all sequenced from one sample in a study of long-term antiretroviral therapy in people with HIV (dated by TCRdb to between 2022 and 2023). The immunoSEQ hsTCRB v3.0 assay was used at survey level resolution for TRB variable region sequencing. This immuneACCESS table, as held by TCRdb, lists in-frame sequences with V and J called but not all clones. Of the missing ones, under half trace to an unresolved V gene in checked studies; the others have no known cause. This sample lists 15,000 to 20,000 clones; 79% were detected once. The top ten clones comprise around 7.6% of the sample. The sequenced sample was unsorted PBMCs, obtained at the start of antiretroviral therapy. Source of these receptors: a man aged 25-45 years with HIV.

This chain connects TRBV5-5 to TRBJ2-2; D may match TRBD1 or TRBD2 (5 bases each). Between the trimmed V and J ends, which lost 0 bases and 7 bases, there was a span of 13 bases. CDR1 is SGHKS, CDR2 YYEKEE, per germline (reference sequence). The CDR3 totals 15 residues. The CDR3 region has the DNA TGTGCCAGCAGCTTGGCCTACGGGGCGATCGGGGAGCTGTTTTTT. It specifies CASSLAYGAIGELFF.

J is TRBJ1-2 and V is TRBV6-5; tentative D call: TRBD1 (6 bases). Germline V lookup: CDR1 MNHEY, CDR2 SVGAGI. The V gene lost 8 bases and the J gene lost 4 bases, with 17 bases spanning the gap. CDR3 size: 14 residues. The CDR3 loop reads CASRTGRTPYGYTF. In DNA, the CDR3 is TGTGCCAGCCGCACAGGGAGAACCCCCTATGGCTACACCTTC.

The genes are TRBV7-9 and TRBJ2-2; TRBD2 matches 12 bases. V shed 7 bases, J shed 3 bases, and the junction held 3 bases outside the gene matches. Germline V gene lookup returns CDR1 SEHNR and CDR2 FQNEAQ (reference sequence). The CDR3 totals 15 residues. The CDR3 loop is CASTSGGADTGELFF. The CDR3 region has the DNA TGTGCCAGCACTAGCGGGGGGGCGGACACCGGGGAGCTGTTTTTT.

The chain links TRBV19 to TRBJ2-7; a weak D match, TRBD1 (5 bases). Germline-derived CDR1 and CDR2 are LNHDA and SQIVND (reference sequence). Trimming shortened V by 6 bases and J by 6 bases, and 18 bases separated the two germline ends. The CDR3 totals 14 residues. The DNA for the CDR3 is TGTGCCAGTAGAGTTCTCCCTGGGGCCAGCGAGCAGTACTTC. Protein product: CASRVLPGASEQYF. The full variable domain, its missing parts supplied by reference TRBV19 and TRBJ2-7, is DGGITQSPKYLFRKEGQNVTLSCEQNLNHDAMYWYRQDPGQGLRLIYYSQIVNDFQKGDIAEGYSVSREKKESFPLTVTSAQKNPTAFYLCASRVLPGASEQYFGPGTRLTVT.

The chain carries TRBV28 and TRBJ1-5; no reliable D call. The V and J ends lost 5 bases and 0 bases respectively, with 14 bases between them. The germline V gene encodes CDR1 MDHEN and CDR2 SYDVKM. This CDR3 is built from 16 residues. The chain's CDR3 is CASSPPRRSSNQPQHF. CDR3 bases: TGTGCCAGCAGTCCCCCTCGGAGGAGTAGCAATCAGCCCCAGCATTTT. Together with reference TRBV28 and TRBJ1-5, the CDR3 gives the full variable domain: DVKVTQSSRYLVKRTGEKVFLECVQDMDHENMFWYRQDPGLGLRLIYFSYDVKMKEKGDIPEGYSVSREKKERFSLILESASTNQTSMYLCASSPPRRSSNQPQHFGDGTRLSIL.